Below, 29 T cell receptor beta chains from the same sample are listed, as sequenced in a study of cytomegalovirus exposure and HLA in healthy donors. Assay used: immunoSEQ multiplex PCR; TCRdb lists only in-frame clones, some missing. The data contain 150,000 or so clones, approximately 86% of them seen just once; the ten biggest clones take up 2% to 2.5%. The source material was PBMCs. The receptors come from a human donor in good health.

The V and J genes are TRBV18 and TRBJ1-2; 9 nucleotides align to TRBD1. Per the germline V gene, CDR1 is KGHSH and CDR2 is LQKENI. J was trimmed by 10 bases and V by 8 bases; bases with no gene match: 17. The CDR3 is 15 amino acids. CDR3 bases: TGTGCCAGCACCTTAAACAGGGGGCATCTTTCGGACTACACCTTC. It encodes CASTLNRGHLSDYTF.

V gene TRBV5-1 combines with J gene TRBJ2-3, with D maybe TRBD1 (5 bases). Germline CDR1 and CDR2: SGHRS and YFSETQ. The CDR3 is 15 amino acids. The germline V and J ends were trimmed by 0 bases and 1 base, with 9 bases remaining between them. As DNA, the CDR3 is TGCGCCAGCAGCTTGGAGGGGCAGGGCACAGATACGCAGTATTTT. This encodes CASSLEGQGTDTQYF. The full variable domain, in which reference TRBV5-1 and TRBJ2-3 provide the parts outside the CDR3, is KAGVTQTPRYLIKTRGQQVTLSCSPISGHRSVSWYQQTPGQGLQFLFEYFSETQRNKGNFPGRFSGRQFSNSRSEMNVSTLELGDSALYLCASSLEGQGTDTQYFGPGTRLTVL.

Here the CDR3 DNA reads TGTGCCAGCAGGGGACAGGGGGCGCGAGACACCGGGGAGCTGTTTTTT. Its protein is CASRGQGARDTGELFF. This sequence joins TRBV2 and TRBJ2-2, with 12 nucleotides matching TRBD1. The CDR3 runs to 16 residues. V trimming: 6 bases; J trimming: 3 bases; junction bases outside the gene matches: 5. Germline V gene sequence: CDR1 SNHLY, CDR2 FYNNEI.

This chain joins TRBV9 and TRBJ2-2; tentatively, D is TRBD1 (6 bases). V lost 4 bases, J lost 6 bases, and 13 bases lay in between. The CDR3 length is 14 residues. Germline assignment: CDR1 SGDLS and CDR2 YYNGEE. The CDR3 spells CASSPQTGPGELFF. In DNA, the CDR3 is TGTGCCAGCAGCCCACAGACAGGACCCGGGGAGCTGTTTTTT.

The chain employs TRBV5-4 and TRBJ1-2; 11 nucleotides match TRBD1. V trimming: 3 bases; J trimming: 2 bases; junction bases outside the gene matches: 3. The germline CDR1 and CDR2 sequences are SGHNT and YYREEE (reference sequence). The CDR3 is made up of 15 amino acids. This CDR3 reads CASSWGQGVNYGYTF. In nucleotides, the CDR3 is TGTGCCAGCAGCTGGGGACAGGGGGTAAACTATGGCTACACCTTC.

The chain combines TRBV7-7 with TRBJ2-7; 8 bases line up with TRBD1. The length of the CDR3 is 14 residues. Germline CDR1 reads SSHAT; CDR2 reads FNYEAQ (reference sequence). Germline trimming cut 5 bases from V and 9 bases from J; bases unmatched to any gene: 12. In DNA form, the CDR3 reads TGTGCCAGCAGCGCCGGAGGACAGGGCGTCGGGCAGTACTTC. Its protein is CASSAGGQGVGQYF.

J is TRBJ2-7 and V is TRBV19, with 14 bases aligning to TRBD2. Germline V gene lookup returns CDR1 LNHDA and CDR2 SQIVND (reference sequence). The CDR3 runs to 17 residues. J was trimmed by 5 bases and V by 1 base; bases with no gene match: 7. CDR3 in amino acids: CASSIGRGTSGSHEQYF. The DNA of the CDR3 is TGTGCCAGTAGTATAGGAAGGGGGACTAGCGGGAGCCACGAGCAGTACTTC.

In its sample, this clone was seen once. The chain combines TRBV30 with TRBJ2-1; D is perhaps TRBD1 (5 bases). Trimming cost V 3 bases and J 4 bases, with 16 bases left between them. Germline CDR1 and CDR2: GTSNPN and SVGIG (reference sequence). This CDR3 is 15 amino acids long. CDR3: CAWRDSYTSYNEQFF. DNA for the CDR3: TGTGCCTGGAGAGACAGCTATACCTCTTACAATGAGCAGTTCTTC. Variable domain in full (rest from reference TRBV30 and TRBJ2-1): SQTIHQWPATLVQPVGSPLSLECTVEGTSNPNLYWYRQAAGRGLQLLFYSVGIGQISSEVPQNLSASRPQDRQFILSSKKLLLSDSGFYLCAWRDSYTSYNEQFFGPGTRLTVL.

J is TRBJ2-2 and V is TRBV4-1, with TRBD2 matching over 8 bases. The CDR3 has 16 amino acids. Germline V gene data show CDR1 as MGHRA and CDR2 as YSYEKL. V shed 2 bases, J shed 1 base, and the junction held 3 bases outside the gene matches. The CDR3 sequence is CASSQYLAGNTGELFF. CDR3 nucleotides: TGCGCCAGCAGCCAATATCTAGCGGGGAACACCGGGGAGCTGTTTTTT.

The chain links TRBV7-6 to TRBJ2-1; 8 bases map to TRBD1. The CDR3 has 17 residues. J lost 2 bases, V lost 4 bases, and 10 bases had no gene match. The germline V gene has CDR1 SGHVS and CDR2 FNYEAQ. CDR3 sequence (DNA): TGTGCCAGCAGCTCGTTTTCCGGGACAGGCCCCTACAATGAGCAGTTCTTC. Translating gives CASSSFSGTGPYNEQFF. Variable domain in full (rest from reference TRBV7-6 and TRBJ2-1): GAGVSQSPRYKVTKRGQDVALRCDPISGHVSLYWYRQALGQGPEFLTYFNYEAQQDKSGLPNDRFSAERPEGSISTLTIQRTEQRDSAMYRCASSSFSGTGPYNEQFFGPGTRLTVL.

This chain uses TRBV6-5 with TRBJ1-1; 7 nucleotides line up with TRBD1. CDR3 size: 11 residues. Germline V gene sequence: CDR1 MNHEY, CDR2 SVGAGI. Trimming cost V 6 bases and J 9 bases; bases outside gene matches: 4. CDR3 in amino acids: CASSLQGQAFF. The CDR3 bases are TGTGCCAGCAGCCTACAGGGGCAAGCTTTCTTT.

Only one count was recorded for this clone. The genes are TRBV5-1 and TRBJ2-7, with D possibly being TRBD1 (6 bases). The V end was cut by 2 bases, the J end by 2 bases, with 8 bases between. The V gene's germline CDR1 is SGHRS and CDR2 YFSETQ. CDR3 length: 13 residues. The CDR3 sequence: CASSLNRAYEQYF. CDR3 DNA: TGCGCCAGCAGCTTAAACAGGGCCTACGAGCAGTACTTC.

This clone occurred many times. The chain has TRBV25-1 and TRBJ2-7; D possibly corresponds to TRBD2 (5 bases). The CDR3 has 12 amino acids. V dropped 4 bases and J dropped 9 bases, with 13 bases sitting between them. CDR1 and CDR2 (germline): MGHDK, SYGVNS. In DNA form, the CDR3 reads TGTGCCAGCAGTGGACCCGAGGCGGGGCAGTACTTC. Encoded protein: CASSGPEAGQYF.

J is TRBJ1-2 and V is TRBV7-3; perhaps TRBD1 as D (5 bases). Germline-derived CDR1 and CDR2 are SGHTA and FQGTGA. CDR3 length: 14 residues. V was pared by 4 bases and J by 7 bases, with 16 bases between. The DNA of the CDR3 is TGTGCCAGCAGCTCCAGCGGGGGGAAGGGTGGCTACACCTTC. Its translation: CASSSSGGKGGYTF.

This rearrangement joins TRBV27 to TRBJ1-2, with 10 bases identical to TRBD1. Germline CDR1 reads MNHEY; CDR2 reads SMNVEV (reference sequence). This CDR3 contains 14 residues. J gave up 7 bases and V 3 bases, and 5 bases lay outside the gene matches. The CDR3 DNA follows: TGTGCCAGCAGTTTGACAGGGGGCGCCGGTGGCTACACCTTC. Translation: CASSLTGGAGGYTF.

The rearrangement joins TRBV27 to TRBJ1-2; D gene uncertain. V was shortened by 6 bases and J by 3 bases, with 20 bases between the two germline ends. This CDR3 spans 16 amino acids. Germline V gene lookup returns CDR1 MNHEY and CDR2 SMNVEV (reference sequence). This CDR3 reads CASRSADSTGDYGYTF. The CDR3 DNA follows: TGTGCCAGCAGGTCAGCCGATTCTACCGGGGACTATGGCTACACCTTC.

V usage is TRBV19 and J usage is TRBJ1-4, with TRBD1 matching 7 bases. The CDR3 length is 17 residues. Germline V CDR1 and CDR2: LNHDA, SQIVND (reference sequence). With V trimmed by 2 bases and J by 6 bases, 12 bases remained unmatched. The CDR3 is CASSISGGRTTYEKLFF. For the CDR3, the DNA is TGTGCCAGTAGTATATCAGGGGGGAGAACTACTTATGAAAAACTGTTTTTT.

The V call is TRBV30, the J call TRBJ2-7; tentative D call: TRBD2 (6 bases). CDR1 and CDR2 from the germline V gene are GTSNPN and SVGIG (reference sequence). V was shortened by 4 bases and J by 6 bases, with 19 bases between the two germline ends. CDR3 length equals 14 residues. DNA of the CDR3: TGTGCCTGGACCCTAGGGACTCTGAAGATCGAGCAGTACTTC. Its protein is CAWTLGTLKIEQYF.

The chain employs TRBV9 and TRBJ1-6; D uncertain. Germline-derived CDR1 and CDR2 are SGDLS and YYNGEE. V dropped 4 bases and J dropped 4 bases, with 15 bases sitting between them. The CDR3 is 16 amino acids. CDR3 sequence (DNA): TGTGCCAGCAGCTCAGGACTGTTTATTTATAATTCACCCCTCCACTTT. It is translated as CASSSGLFIYNSPLHF.

This chain joins TRBV14 and TRBJ1-1; D uncertain. Trimming took 2 bases from V and 6 from J, leaving 16 bases between them. Per the germline V gene, CDR1 is SGHDN and CDR2 is FVKESK. This CDR3 contains 15 residues. CDR3 in amino acids: CASSQTSQRNAEAFF. The CDR3 bases are TGTGCCAGCAGCCAAACCTCACAGCGGAATGCTGAAGCTTTCTTT.

V is TRBV6-6 and J is TRBJ2-1; perhaps TRBD2 as D (7 bases). The germline gives CDR1 MNHNY, CDR2 SVGAGI (reference sequence). The CDR3 is 15 amino acids. Trimming cost V 4 bases and J 6 bases, with 16 bases left between them. CDR3 nucleotide sequence: TGTGCCAGCAGTTTTGGCGGGGGCCCTTCCAATGAGCAGTTCTTC. Its protein product is CASSFGGGPSNEQFF.

The V gene is TRBV7-9, the J gene TRBJ2-7, with 10 nucleotides matching TRBD2. Trimming cost V 1 base and J 6 bases; bases outside gene matches: 9. Per germline, CDR1 SEHNR and CDR2 FQNEAQ (reference sequence). CDR3 length equals 16 residues. The CDR3, as DNA: TGTGCCAGCAGCTTAGGATCTAGCGGGAGAGAGGGCGAGCAGTACTTC. It encodes CASSLGSSGREGEQYF.

The chain is built from TRBV11-2 and TRBJ1-2; 7 nucleotides match TRBD1. This CDR3 is built from 15 residues. Germline V gene data show CDR1 as SGHAT and CDR2 as FQNNGV. V was pared by 6 bases and J by 4 bases, with 11 bases of the junction left unmatched. The CDR3 DNA sequence: TGTGCCAGCAGTTCTCCGGGACAGCAGTTCTATGGCTACACCTTC. Translated: CASSSPGQQFYGYTF. Full variable domain (outside the CDR3, taken from reference TRBV11-2 and TRBJ1-2): EAGVAQSPRYKIIEKRQSVAFWCNPISGHATLYWYQQILGQGPKLLIQFQNNGVVDDSQLPKDRFSAERLKGVDSTLKIQPAKLEDSAVYLCASSSPGQQFYGYTFGSGTRLTVV.

The gene calls are TRBV30 and TRBJ2-7; 8 bases fit TRBD1. The germline V gene encodes CDR1 GTSNPN and CDR2 SVGIG (reference sequence). The CDR3 sequence is 13 residues long. Losses at the gene ends were 0 bases for V and 6 bases for J; bases not matched to a gene: 4. The CDR3 coding sequence is TGTGCCTGGAGTGTAACAGGGGGGAGCGAGCAGTACTTC. Protein product: CAWSVTGGSEQYF.

This chain uses TRBV6-5 with TRBJ1-1; D might be TRBD1 (5 bases). The CDR3 runs to 14 residues. From germline, CDR1 is MNHEY and CDR2 SVGAGI. Between the trimmed V and J ends, which lost 7 bases and 6 bases, there was a span of 18 bases. For the CDR3, the DNA is TGTGCCAGCACCCGGCCTGGGGCTGGGGCTGAAGCTTTCTTT. It is translated as CASTRPGAGAEAFF.

The rearrangement links TRBV28 to TRBJ2-5; weak D call: TRBD1 (5 bases). The CDR3 has 14 residues. Germline loops: CDR1 MDHEN, CDR2 SYDVKM. Trimming pared 1 base from V and 2 bases from J, leaving 8 bases between. CDR3 in DNA: TGTGCCAGCAGTTTATCGGCAGGGCAAGAGACCCAGTACTTC. As protein: CASSLSAGQETQYF.

This clone appeared a single time. V is TRBV7-8 and J is TRBJ1-2, with D tentatively TRBD1 (6 bases). Germline V CDR1 and CDR2: SGHVS, FQNEAQ. There are 15 residues in the CDR3. Deletions cut 4 bases from V and 6 bases from J, with 18 bases between. CDR3 bases: TGTGCCAGCAGCTCCAATCCCGGGACAATCAATGGCTACACCTTC. It codes for CASSSNPGTINGYTF.

This clone has a handful of counts. J is TRBJ2-7 and V is TRBV7-9; D is unclear. This CDR3 has 13 residues. V lost 1 base to trimming and J lost 1 base, with 5 bases between them. Germline V lookup: CDR1 SEHNR, CDR2 FQNEAQ (reference sequence). In DNA form, the CDR3 reads TGTGCCAGCAGCTTAGTCCCGTCCTACGAGCAGTACTTC. This translates into CASSLVPSYEQYF. The full variable domain, with the rest looked up from reference TRBV7-9 and TRBJ2-7, is DTGVSQNPRHKITKRGQNVTFRCDPISEHNRLYWYRQTLGQGPEFLTYFQNEAQLEKSRLLSDRFSAERPKGSFSTLEIQRTEQGDSAMYLCASSLVPSYEQYFGPGTRLTVT.

This chain uses TRBV27 with TRBJ2-7; D remains unclear. This CDR3 has 14 residues. V was pared by 5 bases and J by 6 bases, with 17 bases between. CDR1 is MNHEY and CDR2 is SMNVEV in the germline V gene (reference sequence). The CDR3 DNA is TGTGCCAGCAGTGCCGGGTTTGACCGTCTCGAGCAGTACTTC. This translates into CASSAGFDRLEQYF.